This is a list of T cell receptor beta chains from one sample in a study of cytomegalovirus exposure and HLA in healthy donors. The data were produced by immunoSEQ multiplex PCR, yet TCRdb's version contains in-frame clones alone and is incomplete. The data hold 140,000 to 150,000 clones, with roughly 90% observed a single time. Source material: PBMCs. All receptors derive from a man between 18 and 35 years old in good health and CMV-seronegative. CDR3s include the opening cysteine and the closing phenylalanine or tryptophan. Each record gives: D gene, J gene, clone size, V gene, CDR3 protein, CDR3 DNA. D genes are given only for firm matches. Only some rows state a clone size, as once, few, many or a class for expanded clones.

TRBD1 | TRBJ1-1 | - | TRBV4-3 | CASRGGQANTEAFF | TGCGCCAGCAGGGGGGGACAGGCGAACACTGAAGCTTTCTTT
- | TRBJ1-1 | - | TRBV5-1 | CASSLAGSEAFF | TGCGCCAGCAGCTTGGCCGGGTCTGAAGCTTTCTTT
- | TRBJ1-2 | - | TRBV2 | CASSAGVTGYTF | TGTGCCAGCAGTGCAGGGGTGACGGGCTACACCTTC
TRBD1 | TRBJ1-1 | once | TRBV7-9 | CASSLTTGVGATEAFF | TGTGCCAGCAGCTTAACTACAGGGGTGGGGGCCACTGAAGCTTTCTTT
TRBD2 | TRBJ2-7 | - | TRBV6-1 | CASTHHGDYNYEQYF | TGTGCCAGCACCCATCACGGGGACTACAACTACGAGCAGTACTTC
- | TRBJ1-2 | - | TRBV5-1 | CASSLGDGYGYTF | TGCGCCAGCAGCTTAGGGGATGGCTATGGCTACACCTTC
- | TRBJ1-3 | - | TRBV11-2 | CASSLTGNSGNTIYF | TGTGCCAGCAGCCTTACAGGGAACTCTGGAAACACCATATATTTT
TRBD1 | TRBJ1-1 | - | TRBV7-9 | CASTDRGGSTEAFF | TGTGCCAGCACCGACAGGGGGGGTAGCACTGAAGCTTTCTTT
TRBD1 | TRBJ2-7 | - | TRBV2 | CASSRDRDTYEQYF | TGTGCCAGCAGCCGGGACAGGGACACCTACGAGCAGTACTTC
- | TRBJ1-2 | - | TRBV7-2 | CASSLVSYGYTF | TGTGCCAGCAGCTTAGTTAGCTATGGCTACACCTTC
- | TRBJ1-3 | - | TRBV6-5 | CASFKGTGNTIYF | TGTGCCAGCTTCAAGGGGACAGGAAACACCATATATTTT
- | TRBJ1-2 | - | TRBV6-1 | CASTPQGQASLGYTF | TGTGCCAGCACCCCTCAAGGTCAGGCCTCTCTTGGCTACACCTTC
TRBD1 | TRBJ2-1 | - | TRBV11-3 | CASSPRQGTHNEQFF | TGTGCCAGCAGCCCGCGACAGGGGACACACAATGAGCAGTTCTTC
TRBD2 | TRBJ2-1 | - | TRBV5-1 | CASSPPTSGGASHEQFF | TGCGCCAGCAGCCCACCGACTAGCGGGGGGGCCAGTCATGAGCAGTTCTTC
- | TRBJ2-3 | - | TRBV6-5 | CASSYSDPRTADTQYF | TGTGCCAGCAGTTACTCGGACCCGAGGACAGCAGATACGCAGTATTTT
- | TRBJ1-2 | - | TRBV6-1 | CASTPSFTGNGYTF | TGTGCCAGCACCCCGTCATTCACAGGGAACGGCTACACCTTC
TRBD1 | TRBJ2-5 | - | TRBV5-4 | CASSRDSQETQYF | TGTGCCAGCAGCCGGGACAGCCAAGAGACCCAGTACTTC
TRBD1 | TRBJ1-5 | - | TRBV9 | CASSARGDRGLQPQHF | TGTGCCAGCAGCGCACGGGGGGACAGGGGGCTTCAGCCCCAGCATTTT
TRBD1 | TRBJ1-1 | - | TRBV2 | CASSGMDRGDTEAFF | TGTGCCAGCAGTGGGATGGACAGGGGGGATACTGAAGCTTTCTTT
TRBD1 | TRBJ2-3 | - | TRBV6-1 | CASSLDRAETDTQYF | TGTGCCAGCAGTCTGGACAGGGCGGAAACAGATACGCAGTATTTT
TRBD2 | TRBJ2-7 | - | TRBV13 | CASSGRGGTSYEQYF | TGTGCCAGCAGTGGGCGGGGGGGTACCTCCTACGAGCAGTACTTC
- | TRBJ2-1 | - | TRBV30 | CAWSHGYNEQFF | TGTGCCTGGAGTCACGGGTACAATGAGCAGTTCTTC
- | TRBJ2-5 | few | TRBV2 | CASSEVLVSRYETQYF | TGTGCCAGCAGTGAAGTGCTGGTGTCCCGGTATGAGACCCAGTACTTC